The 26 T cell receptor beta chains reported below all come from one sample, sequenced in a study of identifying expanded T cells in peripheral blood. The data were produced by immunoSEQ multiplex PCR, yet TCRdb's version contains in-frame clones alone and is incomplete. The sample includes nearly 60,000 clones, roughly 87% of them seen just once. Sequencing was done on a sample of blood. The receptor set was obtained from a person aged 18-70 years in good health.

This chain links TRBV10-3 with TRBJ2-7, with D possibly TRBD1 on 5 matching bases. V lost 2 bases, J lost 0 bases, and 8 bases lay in between. Germline loops: CDR1 ENHRY, CDR2 SYGVKD. The CDR3 consists of 14 residues. CDR3 protein: CAISEGASSYEQYF. In DNA form, the CDR3 reads TGTGCCATCAGTGAGGGGGCAAGCTCCTACGAGCAGTACTTC.

The chain joins TRBV5-6 to TRBJ2-5, with D perhaps given as TRBD1 or TRBD2 (6 bases each). The ends were cut back, 3 bases at V and 4 bases at J, with 22 bases in the middle. The germline gives CDR1 SGHDT, CDR2 YYEEEE. The CDR3 spans 17 residues. The CDR3 loop reads CASSSMEGDRARETQYF. As DNA, the CDR3 is TGTGCCAGCAGCTCTATGGAGGGGGACCGGGCTAGAGAGACCCAGTACTTC.

DNA of the CDR3: TGCAGCGTTGTAGGGGGACAGAACTATGGCTACACCTTC. It is translated as CSVVGGQNYGYTF. V is TRBV29-1 and J is TRBJ1-2; 7 nucleotides agree with TRBD1. CDR3 length equals 13 residues. Germline V gene sequence: CDR1 SQVTM, CDR2 ANQGSEA. J gave up 2 bases and V 4 bases, and 4 bases lay outside the gene matches.

The V and J genes are TRBV5-1 and TRBJ2-4; unclear D gene. CDR1 is SGHRS and CDR2 is YFSETQ in the germline V gene. CDR3 length: 14 amino acids. Trimming shortened V by 1 base and J by 6 bases, and 11 bases separated the two germline ends. CDR3: CASSLLQAANIQYF. DNA for the CDR3: TGCGCCAGCAGCTTGTTACAAGCCGCAAACATTCAGTACTTC.

This sequence joins TRBV10-3 and TRBJ1-1; the D gene is possibly TRBD1 (6 bases). Trimming cost V 10 bases and J 3 bases, with 15 bases left between them. The CDR3 extends over 13 amino acids. In germline, CDR1 is ENHRY, CDR2 SYGVKD. The CDR3 DNA follows: TGTGCCACCTGTTTGGGGGCGGACACTGAAGCTTTCTTT. It codes for CATCLGADTEAFF.

The chain is built from TRBV4-2 and TRBJ2-7; no clear D gene. CDR3 size: 15 residues. Trimming took 4 bases from V and 0 from J, leaving 13 bases between them. Per germline, CDR1 LGHNA and CDR2 YNFKEQ. This CDR3 reads CASSLEPSSSYEQYF. Written as DNA, the CDR3 is TGTGCCAGCAGCCTGGAGCCTTCGAGCTCCTACGAGCAGTACTTC.

The genes are TRBV7-3 and TRBJ2-5; D is perhaps TRBD2 (6 bases). CDR1 and CDR2 from the germline V gene are SGHTA and FQGTGA. V lost 8 bases and J lost 1, with 20 bases in between. The CDR3 totals 16 residues. Here the CDR3 reads CASSPGERAFQETQYF. CDR3 sequence (DNA): TGTGCCAGCTCCCCCGGAGAGCGGGCCTTCCAAGAGACCCAGTACTTC. Based on the CDR3 plus reference TRBV7-3 and TRBJ2-5, the full variable domain is GAGVSQTPSNKVTEKGKYVELRCDPISGHTALYWYRQSLGQGPEFLIYFQGTGAADDSGLPNDRFFAVRPEGSVSTLKIQRTERGDSAVYLCASSPGERAFQETQYFGPGTRLLVL.

The chain employs TRBV9 and TRBJ2-5; 9 bases agree with TRBD1. The CDR3 has 14 residues. V was clipped by 4 bases and J by 4 bases; unmatched bases: 5. Germline V gene data show CDR1 as SGDLS and CDR2 as YYNGEE. The CDR3 is CASSPGQGLETQYF. The CDR3 bases are TGTGCCAGCAGCCCGGGACAGGGACTAGAGACCCAGTACTTC. Full variable domain (rest looked up from reference TRBV9 and TRBJ2-5): DSGVTQTPKHLITATGQRVTLRCSPRSGDLSVYWYQQSLDQGLQFLIQYYNGEERAKGNILERFSAQQFPDLHSELNLSSLELGDSALYFCASSPGQGLETQYFGPGTRLLVL.

The V gene is TRBV9, the J gene TRBJ1-2, with 10 bases matching TRBD1. CDR3 size: 15 residues. Trimming cost V 3 bases and J 5 bases; bases outside gene matches: 7. Germline V lookup: CDR1 SGDLS, CDR2 YYNGEE. The CDR3 loop reads CASSASGTGVYGYTF. CDR3 bases: TGTGCCAGCAGCGCCTCCGGGACAGGGGTATATGGCTACACCTTC.

The chain recombines TRBV6-1 with TRBJ2-1; perhaps TRBD1 as D (6 bases). This CDR3 region has 15 residues. The germline V gene has CDR1 MNHNS and CDR2 SASEGT. V was shortened by 1 base and J by 13 bases, with 20 bases between the two germline ends. As DNA, the CDR3 is TGTGCCAGCAGTGAAGACTCACAGGGATTCGAGCTTCAGTTCTTC. It yields the protein CASSEDSQGFELQFF.

The V call is TRBV7-6, the J call TRBJ2-7; unclear D gene. Trimming shortened V by 1 base and J by 6 bases, and 10 bases separated the two germline ends. Germline V gene sequence: CDR1 SGHVS, CDR2 FNYEAQ. The CDR3 is 13 amino acids. CDR3 nucleotide sequence: TGTGCCAGCAGCTTAGTGGGGTATGCCGAGCAGTACTTC. Translated, it gives CASSLVGYAEQYF. Drawing the rest from reference TRBV7-6 and TRBJ2-7, the complete variable domain is GAGVSQSPRYKVTKRGQDVALRCDPISGHVSLYWYRQALGQGPEFLTYFNYEAQQDKSGLPNDRFSAERPEGSISTLTIQRTEQRDSAMYRCASSLVGYAEQYFGPGTRLTVT.

J is TRBJ2-3 and V is TRBV18; either TRBD1 or TRBD2 may fit D (5 bases each). CDR1 is KGHSH and CDR2 is LQKENI in the germline V gene. V was trimmed by 5 bases and J by 4 bases, leaving 10 bases between them. The CDR3 runs to 13 residues. For the CDR3, the DNA is TGTGCCAGCTCAGATCGGGGCTCAGATACGCAGTATTTT. Its protein is CASSDRGSDTQYF.

The chain is built from TRBV15 and TRBJ2-7; tentative D call: TRBD2 (5 bases). This CDR3 region has 13 residues. Trimming took off 1 base at V and 4 bases at J, with 8 bases between the two ends. Looked up from germline, CDR1 is LNHNV and CDR2 is YYDKDF (reference sequence). This CDR3 is CATSRASGYEQYF. DNA for the CDR3: TGTGCCACCAGCAGAGCTTCGGGGTACGAGCAGTACTTC.

The CDR3 region is CASSPGVFLGYTF. The CDR3, as DNA: TGTGCCAGCAGCCCGGGGGTCTTTCTTGGCTACACCTTC. J is TRBJ1-2 and V is TRBV7-6, with D perhaps TRBD1 (5 bases). Trimming shortened V by 5 bases and J by 7 bases, and 14 bases separated the two germline ends. The germline V gene has CDR1 SGHVS and CDR2 FNYEAQ. The length of the CDR3 is 13 residues.

This rearrangement joins TRBV4-2 to TRBJ2-5; 10 bases map to TRBD2. This CDR3 contains 17 residues. Germline values: CDR1 LGHNA, CDR2 YNFKEQ. V was clipped by 0 bases and J by 5 bases; unmatched bases: 9. The CDR3 reads CASSQDGLAGEGETQYF. The CDR3 coding sequence is TGTGCCAGCAGCCAAGATGGCCTAGCGGGAGAGGGTGAGACCCAGTACTTC.

This sequence joins TRBV5-3 and TRBJ1-2; 12 nucleotides align to TRBD1. TRBV5-3 is given ORF status, its function remaining uncertain. V lost 3 bases, J lost 4 bases, and 4 bases stayed unmatched. This CDR3 is 15 amino acids long. The CDR3 loop is CARSSGTGGGYGYTF. CDR3 bases: TGTGCCAGAAGCTCCGGGACAGGGGGCGGCTATGGCTACACCTTC.

V and J are TRBV5-6 and TRBJ2-5, with 12 bases aligning to TRBD1. CDR1 is SGHDT and CDR2 is YYEEEE in the germline V gene. Germline trimming cut 3 bases from V and 6 bases from J; bases unmatched to any gene: 6. The CDR3 length is 15 residues. The CDR3 nucleotides are TGTGCCAGCAGCTCCGGGACAGGGGGCGGGAAGACCCAGTACTTC. Amino acids: CASSSGTGGGKTQYF. The whole variable domain, remainder taken from reference TRBV5-6 and TRBJ2-5, is DAGVTQSPTHLIKTRGQQVTLRCSPKSGHDTVSWYQQALGQGPQFIFQYYEEEERQRGNFPDRFSGHQFPNYSSELNVNALLLGDSALYLCASSSGTGGGKTQYFGPGTRLLVL.

The chain uses TRBV5-1 and TRBJ2-7; TRBD1 matches 9 bases. The CDR3 has 17 residues. Looked up from germline, CDR1 is SGHRS and CDR2 is YFSETQ. After removal of 0 bases from V and 6 bases from J, the junction contained 13 bases not matched to a gene. The CDR3 sequence is CASSLVTGGERGLEQYF. The CDR3 DNA is TGCGCCAGCAGCTTGGTCACAGGGGGCGAGAGAGGGCTCGAGCAGTACTTC.

This clone came up once. The chain links TRBV28 to TRBJ1-5; no definite D call. Trimming took off 1 base at V and 0 bases at J, with 16 bases between the two ends. Germline assignment: CDR1 MDHEN and CDR2 SYDVKM. The CDR3 extends over 18 amino acids. CDR3 nucleotides: TGTGCCAGCAGTTTATTAAACAGTTGGGGAACTAGCAATCAGCCCCAGCATTTT. Translation: CASSLLNSWGTSNQPQHF.

V usage is TRBV15 and J usage is TRBJ2-5, with D unresolved. V gave up 1 base and J gave up 1 base, with 7 bases separating them. CDR3 length equals 14 residues. Germline lookup yields CDR1 LNHNV and CDR2 YYDKDF (reference sequence). Here the CDR3 reads CATSRGESQETQYF. In DNA, the CDR3 is TGTGCCACCAGCAGAGGAGAGAGCCAAGAGACCCAGTACTTC.

Note on this clone: The same CDR3 is also encoded by other DNA sequences in this sample. CDR3 residues: CASSPDRNYGYTF. Here the CDR3 DNA reads TGTGCCAGCAGCCCGGACAGAAACTATGGCTACACCTTC. The V gene is TRBV7-2, the J gene TRBJ1-2; possibly TRBD1 for D (6 bases). The germline V gene encodes CDR1 SGHTA and CDR2 FQGNSA. V lost 5 bases to trimming and J lost 2 bases, with 9 bases between them. This CDR3 contains 13 residues.

The gene calls are TRBV6-5 and TRBJ1-5; D is unclear. This CDR3 region has 13 residues. Per the germline V gene, CDR1 is MNHEY and CDR2 is SVGAGI. Trimming removed 5 bases at V and 7 bases at J, with 12 bases between. CDR3 amino acids: CASSRRLEQPQHF. The CDR3, as DNA: TGTGCCAGCAGTCGTCGATTAGAACAGCCCCAGCATTTT.

V is TRBV27 and J is TRBJ2-1; D perhaps matches TRBD2 (6 bases). V was clipped by 3 bases and J by 0 bases, with 24 bases between them. Germline V gene lookup returns CDR1 MNHEY and CDR2 SMNVEV (reference sequence). The length of the CDR3 is 20 residues. The CDR3 here is CASSFSPPGSPPSSYNEQFF. The DNA of the CDR3 is TGTGCCAGCAGTTTCTCCCCACCCGGGAGCCCCCCTAGCTCCTACAATGAGCAGTTCTTC.

J is TRBJ1-5 and V is TRBV6-1, with no clear D. This CDR3 comprises 15 residues. V was cut by 11 bases and J by 8 bases, with 25 bases left in between. Germline CDR1 is MNHNS and CDR2 is SASEGT. The CDR3 loop reads CASRLMMTGGEPQHF. The CDR3 region has the DNA TGTGCCTCACGACTTATGATGACGGGCGGGGAGCCCCAGCATTTT.

This clone was counted once. The chain combines TRBV28 with TRBJ2-3; 9 bases fit TRBD2. Germline CDR1 and CDR2: MDHEN and SYDVKM. The ends lost 2 bases at V and 4 bases at J; junction bases unmatched: 4. This CDR3 has 15 amino acids. Here the CDR3 DNA reads TGTGCCAGCAGTTTAGCGGGAGGGATCGCAGATACGCAGTATTTT. Protein: CASSLAGGIADTQYF.

This clone has just one count. V gene TRBV27 combines with J gene TRBJ2-7; a possible D gene is TRBD2 (6 bases). Germline loops: CDR1 MNHEY, CDR2 SMNVEV (reference sequence). The CDR3 extends over 14 amino acids. Trimming pared 3 bases from V and 5 bases from J, leaving 14 bases between. The CDR3 coding sequence is TGTGCCAGCAGTTTTGGAGGGAGTGTCAACGAGCAGTACTTC. As protein: CASSFGGSVNEQYF.